This T cell receptor (beta chain) was recorded in a study of blood T cells in healthy people across ages. V was shortened by 5 bases and J by 12 bases, with 17 bases between the two germline ends. The CDR3 has 13 amino acids. The germline gives CDR1 MNHNY, CDR2 SVGAGI (reference sequence). To note about this clonotype: The antigen is unknown.

Combining a sample-barcoded 5' primer with a J-beta primer mix, a second PCR ran for roughly 7 to 11 cycles. Each sample yielded at least 3 million CDR3-containing paired-end reads. TCRdb re-called the 5' RACE reads through MiXCR, storing one row per CDR3 protein. The table shows over 950,000 distinct CDR3 sequences, with under 40% occurring only once. Study conclusions and caveats: TCR beta diversity, measured per million T cells, fell in a roughly linear way with age. Higher diversity, along with more naive CD4+ cells, distinguished long-lived donors from aged donors.

Sequenced: blood. The TCR originated in a man between 18 and 35 years old in good health. V is TRBV6-6 and J is TRBJ2-1, with D tentatively TRBD2 (6 bases). The CDR3 nucleotides read TGTGCCAGCAGTCCCTCGGGGGACCGGGGGCAGTTCTTC. This codes for CASSPSGDRGQFF.